This TCR beta chain was observed in a study of graft-versus-host responses after intestinal transplantation. Findings of the study overall: Detected in recipient marrow were GvH clones, some of which were first observed in ileum or blood. With peak circulating GvH clone levels came an association with early post-transplant HvG declines.

Trimming cost V 2 bases and J 3 bases, with 11 bases left between them. The CDR3 is made up of 14 amino acids. CDR1 is MNHNS, CDR2 SASEGT, per germline. With respect to this clone: Its specificity is unknown.

The table came from immunoSEQ multiplex PCR; TCRdb's copy has only in-frame clones and leaves some out. The sample contains approximately 50,000 clones, 80% to 90% of which appear only once. This sequence originates from a human patient who received an intestinal transplant, so some T cells may come from the graft donor. The sequencing here drew on PBMCs, taken 26 days after transplant. The rearrangement joins TRBV6-1 to TRBJ2-7, with a possible D match to TRBD1 (5 bases). CDR3 sequence (DNA): TGTGCCAGCAGTGAATGGACAAGTTTCTACGAGCAGTACGTC. Its protein is CASSEWTSFYEQYV.